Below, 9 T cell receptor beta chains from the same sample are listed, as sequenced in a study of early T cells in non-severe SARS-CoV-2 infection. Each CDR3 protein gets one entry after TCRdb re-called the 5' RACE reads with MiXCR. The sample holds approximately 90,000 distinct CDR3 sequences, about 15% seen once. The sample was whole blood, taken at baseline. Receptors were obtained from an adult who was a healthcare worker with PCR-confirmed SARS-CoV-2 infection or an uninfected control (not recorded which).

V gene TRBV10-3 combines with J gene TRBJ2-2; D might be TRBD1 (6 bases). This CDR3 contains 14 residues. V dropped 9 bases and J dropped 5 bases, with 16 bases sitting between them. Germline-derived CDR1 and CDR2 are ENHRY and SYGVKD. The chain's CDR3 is CAISGQDKTGELFF. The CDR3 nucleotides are TGTGCCATTTCGGGACAAGATAAAACCGGGGAGCTGTTTTTT.

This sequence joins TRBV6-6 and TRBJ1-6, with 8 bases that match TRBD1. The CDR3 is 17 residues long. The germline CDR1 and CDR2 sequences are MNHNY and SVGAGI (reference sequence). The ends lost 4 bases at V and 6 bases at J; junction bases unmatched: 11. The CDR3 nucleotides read TGTGCCAGCAGTTGGGGGTGGGGACAGGAGTCTAATTCACCCCTCCACTTT. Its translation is CASSWGWGQESNSPLHF.

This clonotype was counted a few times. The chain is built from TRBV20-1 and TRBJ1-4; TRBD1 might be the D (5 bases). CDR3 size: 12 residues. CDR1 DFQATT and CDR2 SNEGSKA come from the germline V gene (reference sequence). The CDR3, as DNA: TGCAAATCCGGGACTTCAGATGAAAAACTGTTTTTT. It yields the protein CKSGTSDEKLFF.

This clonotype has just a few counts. CDR3 sequence: CASHSRKYTF. In nucleotides, the CDR3 is TGCGCCAGCCACAGCCGGAAGTACACCTTC. The rearrangement links TRBV5-1 to TRBJ1-2; D is unclear. Trimming pared 7 bases from V and 11 bases from J, leaving 12 bases between. Germline V CDR1 and CDR2: SGHRS, YFSETQ. The CDR3 length is 10 residues.

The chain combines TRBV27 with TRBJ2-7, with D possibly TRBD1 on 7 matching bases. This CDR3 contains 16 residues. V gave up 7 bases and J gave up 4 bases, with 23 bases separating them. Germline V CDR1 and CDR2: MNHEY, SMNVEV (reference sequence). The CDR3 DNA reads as TGTGCCAGCAAGTTGCGAGGAGGGGGCTATAGTTACGAGCAGTACTTC. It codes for CASKLRGGGYSYEQYF.

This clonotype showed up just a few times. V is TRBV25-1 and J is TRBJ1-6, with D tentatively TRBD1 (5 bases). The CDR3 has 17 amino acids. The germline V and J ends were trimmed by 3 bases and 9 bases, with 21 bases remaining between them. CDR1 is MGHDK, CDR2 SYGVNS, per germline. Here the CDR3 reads CASSDSPGRRRGSPLHF. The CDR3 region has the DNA TGTGCCAGCAGTGACTCCCCCGGGCGTCGGAGGGGTTCACCCCTCCACTTT.

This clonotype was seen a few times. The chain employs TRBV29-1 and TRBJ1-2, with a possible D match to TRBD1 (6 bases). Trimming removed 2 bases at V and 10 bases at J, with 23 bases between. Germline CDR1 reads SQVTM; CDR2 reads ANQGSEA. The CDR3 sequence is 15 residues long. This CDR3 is CSVEIPLRGIGDYTF. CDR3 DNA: TGCAGCGTTGAAATTCCCCTCAGGGGAATAGGGGACTACACCTTC.

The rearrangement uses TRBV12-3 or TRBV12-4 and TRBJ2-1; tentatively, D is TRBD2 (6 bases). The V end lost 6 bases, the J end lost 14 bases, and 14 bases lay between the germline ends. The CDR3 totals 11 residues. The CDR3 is CASRKTGGEFF. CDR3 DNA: TGTGCCAGCAGAAAGACCGGCGGGGAGTTCTTC.

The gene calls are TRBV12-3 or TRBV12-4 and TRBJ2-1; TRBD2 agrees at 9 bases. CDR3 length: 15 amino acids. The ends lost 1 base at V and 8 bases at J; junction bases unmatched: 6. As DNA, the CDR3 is TGTGCCAGCAGTTTAGGCCGTAGCGGGAGTTATGAGCAGTTCTTC. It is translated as CASSLGRSGSYEQFF.